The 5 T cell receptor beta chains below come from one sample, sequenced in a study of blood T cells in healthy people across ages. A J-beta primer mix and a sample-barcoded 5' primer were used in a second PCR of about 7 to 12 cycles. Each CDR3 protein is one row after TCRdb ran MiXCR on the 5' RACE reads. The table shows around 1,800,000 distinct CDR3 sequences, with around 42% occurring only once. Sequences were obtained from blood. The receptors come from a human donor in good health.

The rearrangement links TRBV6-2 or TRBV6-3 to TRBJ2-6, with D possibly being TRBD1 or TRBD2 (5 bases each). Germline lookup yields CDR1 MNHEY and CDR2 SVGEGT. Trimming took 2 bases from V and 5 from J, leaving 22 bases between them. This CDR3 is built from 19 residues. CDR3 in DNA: TGTGCCAGCAGTTACAAGGTCGGGGACCGGCTGCGTTGGGCCAACGTCCTGACTTTC. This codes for CASSYKVGDRLRWANVLTF.

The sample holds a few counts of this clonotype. CDR3 protein: CSGGRGSVFDEQFF. In DNA, the CDR3 is TGCAGTGGGGGCCGGGGCTCAGTTTTCGATGAGCAGTTCTTC. This chain joins TRBV20-1 and TRBJ2-1; D is perhaps TRBD1 or TRBD2 (5 bases each). Trimming took 7 bases from V and 8 from J, leaving 21 bases between them. Looked up from germline, CDR1 is DFQATT and CDR2 is SNEGSKA (reference sequence). There are 14 residues in the CDR3.

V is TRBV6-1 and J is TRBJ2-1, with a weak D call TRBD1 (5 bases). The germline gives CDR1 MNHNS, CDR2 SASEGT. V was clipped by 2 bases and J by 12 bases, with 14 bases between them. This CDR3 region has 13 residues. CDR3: CASSELTARSQFF. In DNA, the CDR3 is TGTGCCAGCAGTGAATTGACAGCTCGTTCGCAGTTCTTC.

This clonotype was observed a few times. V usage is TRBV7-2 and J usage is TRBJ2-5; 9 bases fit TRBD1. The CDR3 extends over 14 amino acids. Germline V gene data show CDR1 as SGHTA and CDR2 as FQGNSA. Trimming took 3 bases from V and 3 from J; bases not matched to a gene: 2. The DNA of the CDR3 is TGTGCCAGCAGCTTCGACAGGGGGGAAGAGACCCAGTACTTC. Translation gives CASSFDRGEETQYF.

Written as DNA, the CDR3 is TGTGCCAGCAGCGTGGGACAGCGAAGCCCAGATACGCAGTATTTT. Encoded protein: CASSVGQRSPDTQYF. The V gene is TRBV9, the J gene TRBJ2-3; TRBD1 aligns across 7 bases. The CDR3 has 15 residues. Unmatched junction bases numbered 7, after V lost 2 bases and J lost 4 bases. Germline lookup yields CDR1 SGDLS and CDR2 YYNGEE.